Presented here are 28 T cell receptor beta chains from one specimen sequenced in a study of blood T cell repertoires in COVID-19 (TCRdb year 2020). The library relied on the immunoSEQ multiplex PCR assay. TCRdb obtained this table from immuneACCESS and retained in-frame rearrangements with V and J assigned. These tables miss some clones; where compared with another copy, unresolved V genes account for less than half of the shortfall, and the remainder is unexplained. Recorded for this sample are over 75,000 clones; approximately 83% of them occurred a single time. Jointly, the top ten make up roughly a third of the sample. The specimen was peripheral blood. These receptors originate from a woman at least 80 years old with active or convalescent COVID-19.

The chain links TRBV3-1 (or the pseudogene TRBV3-2) to TRBJ1-4, with 10 nucleotides matching TRBD1. V lost 2 bases, J lost 9 bases, and 6 bases stayed unmatched. CDR1 is LGHDT, CDR2 YNNKEL, per germline (reference sequence). The CDR3 is made up of 15 amino acids. The CDR3 region is CASSQYRDRGQKLFF. CDR3 coding DNA: TGTGCCAGCAGCCAATACCGGGACAGGGGTCAAAAACTGTTTTTT.

This chain joins TRBV11-3 and TRBJ2-2; weak D call: TRBD1 (5 bases). CDR3 length: 15 residues. Germline V gene data show CDR1 as SGHNT and CDR2 as YENEEA. The CDR3 loop is CASGALTTNTGELFF. The DNA of the CDR3 is TGTGCATCTGGGGCGCTTACAACGAACACCGGGGAGCTGTTTTTT.

The V call is TRBV6-2 or TRBV6-3, the J call TRBJ2-7; 7 nucleotides line up with TRBD2. The V gene's germline CDR1 is MNHEY and CDR2 SVGEGT. This CDR3 comprises 14 residues. J lost 6 bases, V lost 2 bases, and 7 bases had no gene match. CDR3 DNA: TGTGCCAGCAGTTACCGGACATGGGGGGGCGAGCAGTACTTC. Encoded protein: CASSYRTWGGEQYF.

CDR3: CASSLSQGYGYTF. CDR3 sequence (DNA): TGTGCCAGCAGCCTGAGTCAGGGTTATGGCTACACCTTC. This chain joins TRBV14 and TRBJ1-2; tentative D call: TRBD1 (5 bases). Germline V CDR1 and CDR2: SGHDN, FVKESK. V lost 4 bases and J 5 bases, leaving 11 bases between the germline ends. The CDR3 loop spans 13 amino acids.

This clone was detected a few times. The rearrangement joins TRBV5-1 to TRBJ1-1; perhaps TRBD1 as D (5 bases). V was clipped by 6 bases and J by 3 bases, with 15 bases between them. Germline V gene lookup returns CDR1 SGHRS and CDR2 YFSETQ. This CDR3 is 14 amino acids long. CDR3 loop: CASMREGRDTEAFF. Written as DNA, the CDR3 is TGCGCCAGCATGAGGGAGGGGCGCGACACTGAAGCTTTCTTT.

The chain carries TRBV11-2 and TRBJ2-5, with 10 bases matching TRBD1. This CDR3 is built from 15 residues. J gave up 4 bases and V 5 bases, and 7 bases lay outside the gene matches. CDR1 is SGHAT, CDR2 FQNNGV, per germline. CDR3 DNA sequence: TGTGCCAGCAGCCAACGGACAGGGGGAAGAGAGACCCAGTACTTC. As protein: CASSQRTGGRETQYF.

This sequence joins TRBV19 and TRBJ2-7, with D possibly TRBD1 on 6 matching bases. CDR1 is LNHDA and CDR2 is SQIVND in the germline V gene (reference sequence). This CDR3 spans 15 amino acids. V was cut by 5 bases and J by 0 bases, with 14 bases left in between. The CDR3 nucleotides read TGTGCCAGTAGTCCGCAATCGACAGGCTCCTACGAGCAGTACTTC. As protein: CASSPQSTGSYEQYF.

The gene calls are TRBV5-1 and TRBJ2-2, with D perhaps TRBD2 (6 bases). Germline CDR1 reads SGHRS; CDR2 reads YFSETQ. The V gene lost 6 bases and the J gene lost 0 bases, with 12 bases spanning the gap. The CDR3 sequence is 15 residues long. The CDR3 region is CASTVGGANTGELFF. CDR3 coding DNA: TGCGCCAGCACCGTCGGGGGAGCGAACACCGGGGAGCTGTTTTTT.

J is TRBJ2-1 and V is TRBV5-1; TRBD2 might be the D (5 bases). Trimming took off 0 bases at V and 0 bases at J, with 7 bases between the two ends. The V gene's germline CDR1 is SGHRS and CDR2 YFSETQ. The length of the CDR3 is 15 residues. The CDR3 coding sequence is TGCGCCAGCAGCTTGGAGCGGAGCTCCTACAATGAGCAGTTCTTC. Amino acid sequence: CASSLERSSYNEQFF.

This clone has just a few counts. The chain joins TRBV5-1 to TRBJ2-1; 7 bases match TRBD2. This CDR3 is built from 15 residues. V was pared by 3 bases and J by 5 bases, with 8 bases of the junction left unmatched. Germline V gives CDR1 SGHRS, CDR2 YFSETQ. In nucleotides, the CDR3 is TGCGCCAGCAGCTCGCTAGCGGCAAAAGACAATGAGCAGTTCTTC. It is translated as CASSSLAAKDNEQFF.

V and J are TRBV4-3 and TRBJ1-1; D is perhaps TRBD1 (6 bases). Looked up from germline, CDR1 is LGHNA and CDR2 is YSLEER. CDR3 size: 14 residues. V dropped 4 bases and J dropped 6 bases, with 15 bases sitting between them. In DNA, the CDR3 is TGCGCCAGCAGCCGAGGGAGGGGGTCCGCTGAAGCTTTCTTT. Translation: CASSRGRGSAEAFF.

This chain connects TRBV5-1 to TRBJ2-1; D is uncertain. There are 12 residues in the CDR3. The V and J ends lost 5 bases and 2 bases respectively, with 5 bases between them. Germline-derived CDR1 and CDR2 are SGHRS and YFSETQ. This chain's CDR3 is CASSYTYNEQFF. The CDR3 DNA sequence: TGCGCCAGCAGTTACACCTACAATGAGCAGTTCTTC.

This rearrangement joins TRBV15 to TRBJ2-1, with unresolved D. Trimming shortened V by 0 bases and J by 8 bases, and 14 bases separated the two germline ends. CDR1 and CDR2 from the germline V gene are LNHNV and YYDKDF (reference sequence). The CDR3 length is 15 residues. As DNA, the CDR3 is TGTGCCACCAGCAGAGATAGCCTATTTGGTCATGAGCAGTTCTTC. It translates to CATSRDSLFGHEQFF.

The chain links TRBV6-6 to TRBJ1-5; 7 bases map to TRBD1. The CDR3 loop spans 16 amino acids. Germline lookup yields CDR1 MNHNY and CDR2 SVGAGI (reference sequence). Trimming at V came to 2 bases and at J to 5 bases, leaving 9 bases not matched to a gene. The CDR3 DNA sequence: TGTGCCAGCAGTTACCCTTCGACAGGGAGGCATCAGCCCCAGCATTTT. This sequence encodes CASSYPSTGRHQPQHF.

V is TRBV7-6 and J is TRBJ2-7, with TRBD2 matching over 9 bases. Germline lookup yields CDR1 SGHVS and CDR2 FNYEAQ. The V gene end was trimmed by 5 bases and the J gene end by 1 base; junction bases not matched to a gene: 6. The CDR3 is 15 residues long. The CDR3 spells CASSQSAGGSYEQYF. The CDR3 coding sequence is TGTGCCAGCAGCCAGTCAGCGGGAGGTTCCTACGAGCAGTACTTC.

V is TRBV6-4 and J is TRBJ1-1; 8 nucleotides align to TRBD1. The junction had 5 bases not matched to a gene; V was cut back by 3 bases and J by 8 bases. Germline CDR1 reads MRHNA; CDR2 reads SNTAGT. CDR3 length: 13 residues. The CDR3, as DNA: TGTGCCAGCAGTGAAAGCCGGGACAGGGAAGCTTTCTTT. Protein sequence: CASSESRDREAFF.

The chain links TRBV7-2 to TRBJ2-3, with TRBD1 matching over 7 bases. This CDR3 comprises 14 residues. The ends lost 5 bases at V and 2 bases at J; junction bases unmatched: 4. Germline CDR1 is SGHTA and CDR2 is FQGNSA. CDR3 DNA: TGTGCCAGCAGCCAGGGACAGTACACAGATACGCAGTATTTT. Protein: CASSQGQYTDTQYF.

The chain is built from TRBV6-2 or TRBV6-3 and TRBJ1-6, with D maybe TRBD1 (5 bases). This CDR3 is built from 14 residues. Germline V gene lookup returns CDR1 MNHEY and CDR2 SVGEGT. Trimming cost V 2 bases and J 8 bases, with 10 bases left between them. The CDR3 DNA is TGTGCCAGCAGTTACCCGCAGGGCTATTCACCCCTCCACTTT. Residues: CASSYPQGYSPLHF.

V gene TRBV12-3 or TRBV12-4 combines with J gene TRBJ2-7, with D unclear. V lost 3 bases to trimming and J lost 2 bases, with 8 bases between them. The CDR3 consists of 13 residues. The CDR3 region is CASSLGRAYEQYF. The CDR3 DNA reads as TGTGCCAGCAGTTTGGGCAGAGCCTACGAGCAGTACTTC.

The V call is TRBV2, the J call TRBJ2-1; the match to TRBD2 covers 9 bases. Germline assignment: CDR1 SNHLY and CDR2 FYNNEI. Trimming removed 5 bases from V and 9 bases from J; junction bases left unmatched: 5. CDR3 length: 13 residues. The CDR3 nucleotides read TGTGCCAGCAGTTTAGCGGGAGACGGTGAGCAGTTCTTC. Translated, it gives CASSLAGDGEQFF. The entire variable domain, with the rest obtained from reference TRBV2 and TRBJ2-1, is as follows: EPEVTQTPSHQVTQMGQEVILRCVPISNHLYFYWYRQILGQKVEFLVSFYNNEISEKSEIFDDQFSVERPDGSNFTLKIRSTKLEDSAMYFCASSLAGDGEQFFGPGTRLTVL.

V is TRBV10-3 and J is TRBJ1-6, with TRBD1 identical over 7 bases. The CDR3 has 14 amino acids. V lost 6 bases and J lost 4; bases outside the gene matches: 3. Germline loops: CDR1 ENHRY, CDR2 SYGVKD. This chain's CDR3 is CAISPQGYNSPLHF. The DNA of the CDR3 is TGTGCCATCAGCCCACAGGGGTATAATTCACCCCTCCACTTT.

The J gene is TRBJ1-1, the V gene TRBV28; TRBD1 is a possible D gene (5 bases). Germline CDR1 reads MDHEN; CDR2 reads SYDVKM. V shed 3 bases and J shed 3 bases, with 14 bases lying between them. This CDR3 comprises 15 residues. The DNA for the CDR3 is TGTGCCAGCAGTTTGCCCCAGGGAGGGCACACTGAAGCTTTCTTT. Protein sequence: CASSLPQGGHTEAFF.

This chain uses TRBV2 with TRBJ2-3, with no clear D. The CDR3 runs 14 residues. Trimming removed 3 bases at V and 1 base at J, with 8 bases between. Germline CDR1 is SNHLY and CDR2 is FYNNEI. The CDR3 protein is CASSDRRGTDTQYF. CDR3 DNA sequence: TGTGCCAGCAGTGATCGCCGGGGCACAGATACGCAGTATTTT.

The chain carries TRBV24-1 and TRBJ2-3; D remains ambiguous. The V and J ends lost 0 bases and 2 bases respectively, with 11 bases between them. CDR1 and CDR2 (germline): KGHDR, SFDVKD. The CDR3 length is 16 residues. The CDR3 region is CATSDLVSVNTDTQYF. In DNA form, the CDR3 reads TGTGCCACCAGTGATTTGGTTTCAGTGAACACAGATACGCAGTATTTT.

The chain carries TRBV6-2 or TRBV6-3 and TRBJ2-1; 7 nucleotides align to TRBD1. This CDR3 is built from 17 residues. Germline V gene sequence: CDR1 MNHEY, CDR2 SVGEGT. V was pared by 4 bases and J by 0 bases, with 9 bases of the junction left unmatched. Here the CDR3 reads CASSSPTTGSSYNEQFF. As DNA, the CDR3 is TGTGCCAGCAGTTCCCCAACGACAGGGAGCTCCTACAATGAGCAGTTCTTC.

V usage is TRBV28 and J usage is TRBJ2-1; 7 bases agree with TRBD2. Germline V gives CDR1 MDHEN, CDR2 SYDVKM. The V segment lost 4 bases and the J segment 0 bases; nucleotides outside the gene matches: 18. This CDR3 contains 20 residues. In DNA form, the CDR3 reads TGTGCCAGCAGTTCGGACCTAGGGACTAAGCCCCAGAGCTCCTACAATGAGCAGTTCTTC. Encoded protein: CASSSDLGTKPQSSYNEQFF.

This clone appeared once. The same CDR3 arises from other DNA sequences in this sample as well. The rearrangement joins TRBV5-1 to TRBJ1-1; no clear D. This CDR3 region has 13 residues. CDR1 is SGHRS and CDR2 is YFSETQ in the germline V gene. V was clipped by 0 bases and J by 1 base, with 4 bases between them. The CDR3 DNA sequence: TGCGCCAGCAGCTTGGGGAGGAACACTGAAGCTTTCTTT. Translation gives CASSLGRNTEAFF.

This chain joins TRBV10-3 and TRBJ2-7, with 9 bases fitting TRBD1. CDR1 is ENHRY, CDR2 SYGVKD, per germline. Trimming took 11 bases from V and 5 from J; bases not matched to a gene: 10. This CDR3 is 13 amino acids long. The CDR3 spells CASSRDREHEQYF. The CDR3 DNA follows: TGTGCCTCTTCCCGGGACAGGGAACACGAGCAGTACTTC.